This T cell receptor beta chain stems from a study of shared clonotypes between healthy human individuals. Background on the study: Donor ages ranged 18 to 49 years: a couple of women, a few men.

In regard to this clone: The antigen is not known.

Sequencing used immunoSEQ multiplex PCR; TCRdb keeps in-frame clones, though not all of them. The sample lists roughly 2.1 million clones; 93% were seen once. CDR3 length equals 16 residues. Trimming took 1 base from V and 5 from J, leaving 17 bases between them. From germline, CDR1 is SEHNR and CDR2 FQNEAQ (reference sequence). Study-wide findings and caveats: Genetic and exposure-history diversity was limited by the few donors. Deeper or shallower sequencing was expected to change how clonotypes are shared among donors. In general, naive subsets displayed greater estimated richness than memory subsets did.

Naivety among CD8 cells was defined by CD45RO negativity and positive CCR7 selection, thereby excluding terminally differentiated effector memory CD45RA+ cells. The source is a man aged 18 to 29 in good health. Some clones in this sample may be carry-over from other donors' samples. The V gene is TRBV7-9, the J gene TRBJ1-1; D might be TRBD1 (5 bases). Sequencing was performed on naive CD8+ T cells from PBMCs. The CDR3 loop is CASSLGPRVLLTEAFF. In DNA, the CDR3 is TGTGCCAGCAGCTTAGGCCCCAGGGTCCTATTGACTGAAGCTTTCTTT.